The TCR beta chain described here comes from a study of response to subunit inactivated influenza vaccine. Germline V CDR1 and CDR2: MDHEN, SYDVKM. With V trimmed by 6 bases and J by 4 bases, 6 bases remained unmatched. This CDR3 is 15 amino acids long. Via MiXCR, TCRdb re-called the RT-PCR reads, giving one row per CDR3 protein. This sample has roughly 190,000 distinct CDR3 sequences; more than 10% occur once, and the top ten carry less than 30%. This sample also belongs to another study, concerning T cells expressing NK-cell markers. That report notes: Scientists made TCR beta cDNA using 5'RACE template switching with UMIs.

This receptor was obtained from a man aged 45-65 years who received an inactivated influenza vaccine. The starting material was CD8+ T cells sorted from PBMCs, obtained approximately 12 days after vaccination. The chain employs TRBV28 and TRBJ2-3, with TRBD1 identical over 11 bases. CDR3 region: CASSYGTGGADTQYF. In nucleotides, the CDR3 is TGTGCCAGCAGCTACGGGACAGGGGGAGCAGATACGCAGTATTTT.